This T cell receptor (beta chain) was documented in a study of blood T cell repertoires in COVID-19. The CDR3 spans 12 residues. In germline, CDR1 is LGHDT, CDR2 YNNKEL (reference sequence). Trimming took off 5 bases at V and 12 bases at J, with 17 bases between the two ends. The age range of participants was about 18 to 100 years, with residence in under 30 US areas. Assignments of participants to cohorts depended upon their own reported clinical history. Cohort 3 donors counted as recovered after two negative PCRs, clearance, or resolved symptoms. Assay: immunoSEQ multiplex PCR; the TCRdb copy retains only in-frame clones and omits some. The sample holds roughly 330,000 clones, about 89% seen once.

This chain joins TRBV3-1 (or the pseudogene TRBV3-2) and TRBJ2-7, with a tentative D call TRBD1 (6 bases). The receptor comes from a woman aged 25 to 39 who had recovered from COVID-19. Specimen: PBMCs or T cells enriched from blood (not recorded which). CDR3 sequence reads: CASSTTPQGLYF. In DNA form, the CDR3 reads TGTGCCAGCAGCACTACCCCACAGGGCTTGTACTTC.